This T cell receptor (beta chain) was sequenced for a study of shared clonotypes between healthy human individuals. Findings and caveats of the study: Clonotypes that were shared across a few donors made up roughly 5% of naive CD4 clonotypes.

Naive CD8 cells were CD45RO-negative, positively selected for CCR7, excluding terminally differentiated effector memory CD45RA+ cells. Concerning this clone: Its antigen is unknown.

Trimming removed 1 base at V and 5 bases at J, with 9 bases between. From germline, CDR1 is SGHDT and CDR2 YYEEEE. This CDR3 comprises 13 residues. A deep-level run was used for the assay. Method: immunoSEQ multiplex PCR; TCRdb's copy keeps in-frame clones and lacks some. Among millions of clones listed, around 96% were seen once. The source material was naive CD8+ T cells sorted from blood. This TCR was sampled from a man aged 18 to 30 in good health. The chain links TRBV5-6 to TRBJ2-5; no definite D call. The CDR3 DNA reads as TGTGCCAGCAGCTTGTCTCAGGATGAGACCCAGTACTTC. This codes for CASSLSQDETQYF. Full variable domain (rest looked up from reference TRBV5-6 and TRBJ2-5): DAGVTQSPTHLIKTRGQQVTLRCSPKSGHDTVSWYQQALGQGPQFIFQYYEEEERQRGNFPDRFSGHQFPNYSSELNVNALLLGDSALYLCASSLSQDETQYFGPGTRLLVL.